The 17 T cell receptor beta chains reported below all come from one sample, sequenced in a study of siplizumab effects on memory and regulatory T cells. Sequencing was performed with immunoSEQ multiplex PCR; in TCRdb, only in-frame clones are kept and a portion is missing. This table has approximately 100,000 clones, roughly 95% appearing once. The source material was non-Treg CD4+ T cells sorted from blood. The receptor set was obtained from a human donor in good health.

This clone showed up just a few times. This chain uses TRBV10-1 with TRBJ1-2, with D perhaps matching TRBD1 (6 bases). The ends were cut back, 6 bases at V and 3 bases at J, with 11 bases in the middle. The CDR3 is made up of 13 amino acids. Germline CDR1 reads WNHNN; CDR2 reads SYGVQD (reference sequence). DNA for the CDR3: TGCGCCAGCAGGGACAGAGGGGACTATGGCTACACCTTC. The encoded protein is CASRDRGDYGYTF.

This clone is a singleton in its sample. CDR3 protein: CASSPFANYGYTF. The CDR3 nucleotides are TGTGCCAGCAGTCCCTTCGCTAACTATGGCTACACCTTC. The genes are TRBV27 and TRBJ1-2; no clear D gene. This CDR3 spans 13 amino acids. Trimming took off 5 bases at V and 0 bases at J, with 7 bases between the two ends. Per the germline V gene, CDR1 is MNHEY and CDR2 is SMNVEV (reference sequence).

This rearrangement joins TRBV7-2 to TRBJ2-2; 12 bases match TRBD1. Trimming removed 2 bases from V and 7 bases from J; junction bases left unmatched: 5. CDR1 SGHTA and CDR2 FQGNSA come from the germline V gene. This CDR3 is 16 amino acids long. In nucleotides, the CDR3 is TGTGCCAGCAGCTTATGGGGACAGGGGGCGAACGGGGAGCTGTTTTTT. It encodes CASSLWGQGANGELFF.

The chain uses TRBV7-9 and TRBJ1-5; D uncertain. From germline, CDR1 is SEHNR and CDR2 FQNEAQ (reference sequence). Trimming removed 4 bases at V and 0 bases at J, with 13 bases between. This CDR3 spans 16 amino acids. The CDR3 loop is CASSSSPGGSNQPQHF. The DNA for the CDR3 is TGTGCCAGCAGCTCCTCCCCGGGAGGTAGCAATCAGCCCCAGCATTTT.

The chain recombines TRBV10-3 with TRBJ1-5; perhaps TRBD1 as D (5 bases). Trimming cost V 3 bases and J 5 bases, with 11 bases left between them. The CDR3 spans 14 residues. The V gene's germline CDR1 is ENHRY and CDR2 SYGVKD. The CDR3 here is CAISERGEDQPQHF. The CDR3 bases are TGTGCCATCAGTGAACGGGGGGAGGATCAGCCCCAGCATTTT.

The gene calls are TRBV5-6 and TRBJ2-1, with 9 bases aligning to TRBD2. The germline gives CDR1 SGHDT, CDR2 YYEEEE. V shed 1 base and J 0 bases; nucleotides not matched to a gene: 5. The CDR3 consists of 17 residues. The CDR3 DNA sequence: TGTGCCAGCAGCTTGTGGGCTAGCGGGAACTCCTACAATGAGCAGTTCTTC. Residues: CASSLWASGNSYNEQFF. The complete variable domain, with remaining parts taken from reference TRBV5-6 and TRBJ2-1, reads DAGVTQSPTHLIKTRGQQVTLRCSPKSGHDTVSWYQQALGQGPQFIFQYYEEEERQRGNFPDRFSGHQFPNYSSELNVNALLLGDSALYLCASSLWASGNSYNEQFFGPGTRLTVL.

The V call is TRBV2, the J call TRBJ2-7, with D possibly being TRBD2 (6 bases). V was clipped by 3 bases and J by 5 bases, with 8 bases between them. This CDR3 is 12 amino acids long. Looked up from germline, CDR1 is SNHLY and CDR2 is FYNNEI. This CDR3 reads CASSESGDEQYF. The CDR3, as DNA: TGTGCCAGCAGTGAGTCGGGGGACGAGCAGTACTTC.

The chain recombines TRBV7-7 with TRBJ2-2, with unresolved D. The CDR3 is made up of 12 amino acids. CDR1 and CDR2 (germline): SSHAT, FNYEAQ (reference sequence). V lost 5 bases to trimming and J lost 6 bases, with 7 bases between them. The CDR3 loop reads CASSGSAGELFF. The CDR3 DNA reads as TGTGCCAGCAGCGGCAGCGCCGGGGAGCTGTTTTTT.

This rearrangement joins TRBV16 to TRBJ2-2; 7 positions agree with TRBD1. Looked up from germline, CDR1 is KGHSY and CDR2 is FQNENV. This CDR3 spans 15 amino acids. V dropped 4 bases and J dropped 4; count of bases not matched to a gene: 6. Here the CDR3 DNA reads TGTGCCAGCAGCCCATTCGCAGGGGGCACCGGGGAGCTGTTTTTT. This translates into CASSPFAGGTGELFF.

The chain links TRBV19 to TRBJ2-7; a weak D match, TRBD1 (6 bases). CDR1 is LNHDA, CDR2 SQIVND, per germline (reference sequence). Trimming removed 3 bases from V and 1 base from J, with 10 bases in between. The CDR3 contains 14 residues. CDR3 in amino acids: CASSIPGASYEQYF. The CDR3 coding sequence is TGTGCCAGTAGTATCCCAGGGGCTTCCTACGAGCAGTACTTC.

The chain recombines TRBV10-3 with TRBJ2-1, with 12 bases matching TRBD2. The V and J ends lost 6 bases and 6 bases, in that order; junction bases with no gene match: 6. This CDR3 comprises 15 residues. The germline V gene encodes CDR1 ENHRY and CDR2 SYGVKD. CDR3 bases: TGTGCCATCAGCCTCCTAGCGGGGGGGCTCAATGAGCAGTTCTTC. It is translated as CAISLLAGGLNEQFF.

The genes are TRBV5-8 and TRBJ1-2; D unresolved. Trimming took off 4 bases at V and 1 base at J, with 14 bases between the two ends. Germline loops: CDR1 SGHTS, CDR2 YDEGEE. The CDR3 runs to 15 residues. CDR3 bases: TGTGCCAGCAGCCCCAGAGGACTGATTAACTATGGCTACACCTTC. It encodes CASSPRGLINYGYTF.

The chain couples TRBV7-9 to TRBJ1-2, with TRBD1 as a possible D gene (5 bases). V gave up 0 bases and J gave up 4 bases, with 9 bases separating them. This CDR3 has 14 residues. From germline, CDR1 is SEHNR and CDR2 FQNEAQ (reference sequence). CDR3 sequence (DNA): TGTGCCAGCAGCTTAGCCGGGACCTTCTATGGCTACACCTTC. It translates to CASSLAGTFYGYTF.

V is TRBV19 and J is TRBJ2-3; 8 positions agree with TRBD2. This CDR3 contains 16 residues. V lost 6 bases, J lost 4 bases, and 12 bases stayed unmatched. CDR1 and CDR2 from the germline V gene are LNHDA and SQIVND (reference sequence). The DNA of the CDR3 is TGTGCCAGTAGCCCCGAGGTAGCGGGGAGCGCAGATACGCAGTATTTT. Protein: CASSPEVAGSADTQYF.

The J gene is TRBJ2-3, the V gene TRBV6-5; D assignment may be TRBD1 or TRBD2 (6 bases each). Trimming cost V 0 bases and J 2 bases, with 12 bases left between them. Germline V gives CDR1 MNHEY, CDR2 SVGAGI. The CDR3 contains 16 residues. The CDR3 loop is CASSYSGGGPTDTQYF. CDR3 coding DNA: TGTGCCAGCAGTTACTCTGGTGGGGGGCCCACAGATACGCAGTATTTT.

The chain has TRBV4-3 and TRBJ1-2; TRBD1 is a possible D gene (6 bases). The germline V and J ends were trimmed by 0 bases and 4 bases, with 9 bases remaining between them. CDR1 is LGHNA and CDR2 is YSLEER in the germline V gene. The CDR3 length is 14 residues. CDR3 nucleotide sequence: TGCGCCAGCAGCCAAGAGGGGGGCAGCTATGGCTACACCTTC. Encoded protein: CASSQEGGSYGYTF.

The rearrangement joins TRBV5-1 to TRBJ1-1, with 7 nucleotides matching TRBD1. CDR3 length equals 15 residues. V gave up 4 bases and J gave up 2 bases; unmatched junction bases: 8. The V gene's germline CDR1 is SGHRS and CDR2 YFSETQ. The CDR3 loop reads CASSRYRDSNTEAFF. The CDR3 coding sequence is TGCGCCAGCAGCCGCTACCGGGACAGTAACACTGAAGCTTTCTTT.